These 11 T cell receptor beta chains were sequenced from one sample in a study of blood T cell repertoires in COVID-19 (dated by TCRdb to about 2020). Receptor amplification or capture employed the immunoSEQ multiplex PCR assay. This immuneACCESS table, as held by TCRdb, lists in-frame sequences with V and J called but not all clones. Of the missing ones, under half trace to an unresolved V gene in checked studies; the others have no known cause. In all, the sample holds some 400,000 clones, and roughly 86% of those were seen once. Together, the top ten hold around 1.3% of the sample. Sequenced: PBMCs or T cells enriched from blood (not recorded which). Source of these receptors: a man younger than 40 who had recovered from COVID-19.

The chain carries TRBV10-2 and TRBJ1-1; D remains unclear. The V and J ends lost 7 bases and 8 bases respectively, with 14 bases between them. In germline, CDR1 is WSHSY, CDR2 SAAADI. The CDR3 is 12 residues long. CDR3 coding DNA: TGCGCCAGCAAGTCAGTCCCCTTGGAAGCTTTCTTT. Amino acids: CASKSVPLEAFF.

The V call is TRBV19, the J call TRBJ1-5; TRBD1 agrees at 7 bases. J was trimmed by 1 base and V by 4 bases; bases with no gene match: 7. The V gene's germline CDR1 is LNHDA and CDR2 SQIVND (reference sequence). CDR3 size: 16 residues. CDR3 DNA: TGTGCCAGTAGTACTACAGGGGCTCTAAGCAATCAGCCCCAGCATTTT. Its translation: CASSTTGALSNQPQHF.

The gene calls are TRBV3-1 (or the pseudogene TRBV3-2) and TRBJ1-3; no definite D call. This CDR3 comprises 16 residues. The V end lost 4 bases, the J end lost 0 bases, and 13 bases lay between the germline ends. The germline V gene encodes CDR1 LGHDT and CDR2 YNNKEL (reference sequence). The CDR3 loop reads CASSRFVPSSGNTIYF. As DNA, the CDR3 is TGTGCCAGCAGCCGGTTCGTACCCAGCTCTGGAAACACCATATATTTT.

In its sample, this clone was seen a few times. This chain joins TRBV15 and TRBJ1-3; D not resolved. V lost 6 bases, J lost 0 bases, and 9 bases lay in between. This CDR3 comprises 14 residues. Germline V gives CDR1 LNHNV, CDR2 YYDKDF (reference sequence). The CDR3 sequence: CATRERVSGNTIYF. In DNA form, the CDR3 reads TGTGCCACCAGGGAGCGAGTCTCTGGAAACACCATATATTTT.

This chain joins TRBV7-2 and TRBJ1-4; 7 bases are shared with TRBD1. Germline lookup yields CDR1 SGHTA and CDR2 FQGNSA. Trimming removed 2 bases from V and 4 bases from J; junction bases left unmatched: 7. This CDR3 is 16 amino acids long. CDR3 loop: CASSLLGQSNNEKLFF. The DNA of the CDR3 is TGTGCCAGCAGCTTACTGGGACAGAGCAATAATGAAAAACTGTTTTTT.

The rearrangement uses TRBV11-3 and TRBJ2-2; D perhaps matches TRBD2 (6 bases). Trimming removed 5 bases from V and 4 bases from J, with 11 bases in between. CDR1 and CDR2 (germline): SGHNT, YENEEA. The CDR3 contains 14 residues. The CDR3 region is CASSNAGGTGELFF. The CDR3 DNA follows: TGTGCCAGCAGCAACGCCGGGGGCACCGGGGAGCTGTTTTTT.

This sequence joins TRBV7-9 and TRBJ2-5, with no clear D. There are 12 residues in the CDR3. CDR1 is SEHNR and CDR2 is FQNEAQ in the germline V gene (reference sequence). Trimming left V 3 bases short and J 2 bases short, with 4 bases between. Here the CDR3 DNA reads TGTGCCAGCAGCTTTTCACAAGAGACCCAGTACTTC. Amino acids: CASSFSQETQYF.

The rearrangement uses TRBV27 and TRBJ1-6; TRBD1 agrees at 7 bases. Germline loops: CDR1 MNHEY, CDR2 SMNVEV (reference sequence). The CDR3 is 15 residues long. V lost 4 bases and J lost 10; bases outside the gene matches: 10. CDR3 region: CASSSVTGDRSPLHF. The CDR3, as DNA: TGTGCCAGCAGTTCCGTCACAGGGGATCGATCACCCCTCCACTTT.

This chain uses TRBV6-5 with TRBJ2-1; D may be TRBD1 (6 bases). Germline V gene data show CDR1 as MNHEY and CDR2 as SVGAGI. The CDR3 totals 15 residues. V lost 4 bases, J lost 4 bases, and 14 bases lay in between. As DNA, the CDR3 is TGTGCCAGCAGTTCAGGGGTTGGGGCTTACAATGAGCAGTTCTTC. It specifies CASSSGVGAYNEQFF.

V is TRBV6-5 and J is TRBJ2-7, with 11 nucleotides matching TRBD2. Germline CDR1 and CDR2: MNHEY and SVGAGI. This CDR3 has 15 residues. V dropped 5 bases and J dropped 2; count of bases not matched to a gene: 5. The CDR3 loop reads CASSISGGGPYEQYF. DNA of the CDR3: TGTGCCAGCAGTATTAGCGGGGGGGGACCCTACGAGCAGTACTTC.

A note on this clone: The sample has other DNA sequences that encode this CDR3 too. The chain combines TRBV5-1 with TRBJ1-4; D is uncertain. Germline CDR1 and CDR2: SGHRS and YFSETQ. The CDR3 extends over 14 amino acids. V lost 0 bases, J lost 8 bases, and 11 bases lay in between. The CDR3 nucleotides read TGCGCCAGCAGCTTGGACCGGGGAGGAGAAAAACTGTTTTTT. It is translated as CASSLDRGGEKLFF.